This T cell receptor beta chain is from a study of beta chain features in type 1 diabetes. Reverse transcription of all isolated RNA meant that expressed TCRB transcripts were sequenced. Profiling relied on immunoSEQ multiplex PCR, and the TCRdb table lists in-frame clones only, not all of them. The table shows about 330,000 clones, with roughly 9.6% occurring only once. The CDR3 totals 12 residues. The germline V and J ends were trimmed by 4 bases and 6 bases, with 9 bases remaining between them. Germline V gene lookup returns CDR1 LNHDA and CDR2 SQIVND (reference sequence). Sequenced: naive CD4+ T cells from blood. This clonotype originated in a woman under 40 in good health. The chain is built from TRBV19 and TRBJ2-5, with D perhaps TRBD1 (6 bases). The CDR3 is CASSTRGQTQYF. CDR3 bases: TGTGCCAGTAGTACCAGGGGACAGACCCAGTACTTC.